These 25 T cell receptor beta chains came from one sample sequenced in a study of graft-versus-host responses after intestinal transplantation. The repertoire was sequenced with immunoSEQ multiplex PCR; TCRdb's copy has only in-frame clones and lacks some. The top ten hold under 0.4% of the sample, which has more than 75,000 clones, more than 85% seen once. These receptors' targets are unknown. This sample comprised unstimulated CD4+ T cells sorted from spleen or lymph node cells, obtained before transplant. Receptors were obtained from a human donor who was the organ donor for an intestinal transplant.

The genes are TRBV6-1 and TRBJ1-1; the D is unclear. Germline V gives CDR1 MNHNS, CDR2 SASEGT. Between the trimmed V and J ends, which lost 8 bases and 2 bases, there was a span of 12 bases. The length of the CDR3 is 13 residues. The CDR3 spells CASEWSGNTEAFF. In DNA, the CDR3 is TGTGCCAGCGAATGGTCCGGTAACACTGAAGCTTTCTTT.

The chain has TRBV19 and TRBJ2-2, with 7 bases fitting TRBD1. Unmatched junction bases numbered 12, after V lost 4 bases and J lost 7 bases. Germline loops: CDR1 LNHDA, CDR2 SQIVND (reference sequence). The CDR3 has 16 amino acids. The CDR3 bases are TGTGCCAGTAGTACAGGGACAGCTATCAGGAGCGGGGAGCTGTTTTTT. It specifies CASSTGTAIRSGELFF.

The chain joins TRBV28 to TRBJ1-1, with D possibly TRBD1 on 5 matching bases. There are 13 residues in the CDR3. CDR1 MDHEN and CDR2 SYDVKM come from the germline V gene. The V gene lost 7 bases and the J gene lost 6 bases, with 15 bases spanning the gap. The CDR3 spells CASKPGGRSEAFF. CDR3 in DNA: TGTGCCAGCAAACCCGGGGGTAGATCTGAAGCTTTCTTT.

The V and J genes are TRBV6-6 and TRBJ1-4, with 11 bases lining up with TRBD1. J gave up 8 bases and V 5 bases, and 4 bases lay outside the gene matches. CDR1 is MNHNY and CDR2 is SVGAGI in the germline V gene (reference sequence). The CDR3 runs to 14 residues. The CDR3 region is CASSRTGGEEKLFF. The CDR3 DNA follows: TGTGCCAGCAGTAGGACAGGGGGCGAGGAAAAACTGTTTTTT.

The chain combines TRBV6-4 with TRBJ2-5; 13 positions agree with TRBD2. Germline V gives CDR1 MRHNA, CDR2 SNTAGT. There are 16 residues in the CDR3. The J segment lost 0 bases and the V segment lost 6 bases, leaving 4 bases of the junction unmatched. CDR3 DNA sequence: TGTGCCAGCAGGGGACTAGCGGGACGGTACCAAGAGACCCAGTACTTC. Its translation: CASRGLAGRYQETQYF.

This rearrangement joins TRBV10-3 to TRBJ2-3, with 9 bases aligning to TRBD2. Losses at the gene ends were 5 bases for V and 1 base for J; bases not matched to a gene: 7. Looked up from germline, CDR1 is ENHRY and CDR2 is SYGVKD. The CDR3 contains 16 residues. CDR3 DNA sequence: TGTGCCATCAGTCGGGATAGCGGGAGTGGCACAGATACGCAGTATTTT. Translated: CAISRDSGSGTDTQYF.

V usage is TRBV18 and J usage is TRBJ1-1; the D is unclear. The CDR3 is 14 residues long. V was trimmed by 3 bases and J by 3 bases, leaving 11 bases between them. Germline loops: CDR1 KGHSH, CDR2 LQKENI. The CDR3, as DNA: TGTGCCAGCTCACCCGAGATGTATGACACTGAAGCTTTCTTT. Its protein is CASSPEMYDTEAFF.

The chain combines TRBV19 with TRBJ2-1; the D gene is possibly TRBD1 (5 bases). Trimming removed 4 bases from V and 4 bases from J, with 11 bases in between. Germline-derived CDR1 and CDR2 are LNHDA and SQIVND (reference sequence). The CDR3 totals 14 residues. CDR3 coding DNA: TGTGCCAGTAGTAAGCAGGGTTCATACAATGAGCAGTTCTTC. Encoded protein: CASSKQGSYNEQFF.

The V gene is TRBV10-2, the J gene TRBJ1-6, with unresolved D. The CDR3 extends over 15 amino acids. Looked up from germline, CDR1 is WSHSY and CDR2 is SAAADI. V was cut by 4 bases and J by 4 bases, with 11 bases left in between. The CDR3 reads CASSVGGYYNSPLHF. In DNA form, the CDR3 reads TGCGCCAGCAGTGTGGGCGGGTATTATAATTCACCCCTCCACTTT.

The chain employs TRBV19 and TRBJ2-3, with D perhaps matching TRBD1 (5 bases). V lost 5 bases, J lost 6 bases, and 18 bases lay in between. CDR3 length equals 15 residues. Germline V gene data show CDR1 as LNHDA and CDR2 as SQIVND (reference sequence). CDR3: CASSPRFQGKDTQYF. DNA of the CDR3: TGTGCCAGTAGTCCCCGTTTTCAGGGCAAGGATACGCAGTATTTT.

The CDR3 DNA is TGCAGCGTTGAAGACCCCAGGGGACAAGTAGTGCAGTATTTT. It codes for CSVEDPRGQVVQYF. The rearrangement uses TRBV29-1 and TRBJ2-3; D possibly corresponds to TRBD1 (6 bases). Germline V gene sequence: CDR1 SQVTM, CDR2 ANQGSEA. This CDR3 is built from 14 residues. Trimming removed 0 bases from V and 11 bases from J, with 18 bases in between.

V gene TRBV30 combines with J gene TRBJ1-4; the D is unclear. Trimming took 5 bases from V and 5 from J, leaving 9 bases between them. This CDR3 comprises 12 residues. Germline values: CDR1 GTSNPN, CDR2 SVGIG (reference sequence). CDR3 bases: TGTGCCTGGGGCACGGGGAATGAAAAACTGTTTTTT. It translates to CAWGTGNEKLFF.

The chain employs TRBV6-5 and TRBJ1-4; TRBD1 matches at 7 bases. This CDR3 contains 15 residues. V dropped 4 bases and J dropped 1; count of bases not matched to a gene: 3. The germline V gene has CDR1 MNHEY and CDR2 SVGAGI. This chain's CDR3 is CASSSYRGTNEKLFF. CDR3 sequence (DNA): TGTGCCAGCAGTTCCTACAGGGGAACTAATGAAAAACTGTTTTTT.

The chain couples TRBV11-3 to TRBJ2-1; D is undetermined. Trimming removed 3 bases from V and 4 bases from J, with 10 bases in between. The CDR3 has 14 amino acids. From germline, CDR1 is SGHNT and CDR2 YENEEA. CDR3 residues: CASSFTGSYNEQFF. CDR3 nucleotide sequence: TGTGCCAGCAGCTTTACGGGTAGTTACAATGAGCAGTTCTTC.

The CDR3 is CASSQVAGGYNEQFF. The DNA of the CDR3 is TGTGCCAGCAGCCAAGTAGCAGGGGGCTACAATGAGCAGTTCTTC. The genes are TRBV14 and TRBJ2-1; 7 bases map to TRBD1. Germline assignment: CDR1 SGHDN and CDR2 FVKESK. The CDR3 is 15 residues long. V shed 1 base, J shed 3 bases, and the junction held 3 bases outside the gene matches.

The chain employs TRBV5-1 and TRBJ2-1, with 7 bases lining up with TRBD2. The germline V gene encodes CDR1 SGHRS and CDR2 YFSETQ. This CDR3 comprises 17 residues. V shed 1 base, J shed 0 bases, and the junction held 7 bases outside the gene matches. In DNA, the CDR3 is TGCGCCAGCAGCTTGATACTGGGCGGGAGCTCCTACAATGAGCAGTTCTTC. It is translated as CASSLILGGSSYNEQFF.

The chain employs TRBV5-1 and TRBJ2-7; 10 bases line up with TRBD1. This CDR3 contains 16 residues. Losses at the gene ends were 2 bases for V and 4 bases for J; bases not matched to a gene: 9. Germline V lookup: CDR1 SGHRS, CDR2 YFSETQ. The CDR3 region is CASSLLSGTGVYEQYF. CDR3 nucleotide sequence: TGCGCCAGCAGCTTACTTTCCGGGACAGGGGTATACGAGCAGTACTTC.

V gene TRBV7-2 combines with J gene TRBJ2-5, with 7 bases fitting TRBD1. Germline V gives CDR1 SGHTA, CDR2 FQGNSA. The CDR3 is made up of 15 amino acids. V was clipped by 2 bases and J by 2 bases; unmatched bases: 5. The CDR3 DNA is TGTGCCAGCAGCTTATGGACAGGATCTCAAGAGACCCAGTACTTC. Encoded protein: CASSLWTGSQETQYF.

CDR3 nucleotides: TGCGCCAGCAGCCATACCGGGACAGGCTACAATGAGCAGTTCTTC. This sequence encodes CASSHTGTGYNEQFF. The chain carries TRBV5-1 and TRBJ2-1, with 8 bases matching TRBD1. The germline V gene encodes CDR1 SGHRS and CDR2 YFSETQ. Trimming took 4 bases from V and 3 from J; bases not matched to a gene: 6. This CDR3 is built from 15 residues. Variable domain in full (rest from reference TRBV5-1 and TRBJ2-1): KAGVTQTPRYLIKTRGQQVTLSCSPISGHRSVSWYQQTPGQGLQFLFEYFSETQRNKGNFPGRFSGRQFSNSRSEMNVSTLELGDSALYLCASSHTGTGYNEQFFGPGTRLTVL.

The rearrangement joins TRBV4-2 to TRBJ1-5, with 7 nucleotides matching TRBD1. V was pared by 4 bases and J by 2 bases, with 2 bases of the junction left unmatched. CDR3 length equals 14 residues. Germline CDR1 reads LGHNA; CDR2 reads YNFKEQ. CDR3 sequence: CASSLTGGNQPQHF. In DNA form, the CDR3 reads TGTGCCAGCAGCCTTACAGGGGGCAATCAGCCCCAGCATTTT.

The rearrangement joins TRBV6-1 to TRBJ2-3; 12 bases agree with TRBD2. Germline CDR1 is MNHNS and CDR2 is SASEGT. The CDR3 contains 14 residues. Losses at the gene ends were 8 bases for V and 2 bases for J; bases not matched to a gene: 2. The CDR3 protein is CASRLAGVTDTQYF. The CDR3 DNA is TGTGCCAGCCGACTAGCGGGAGTCACAGATACGCAGTATTTT.

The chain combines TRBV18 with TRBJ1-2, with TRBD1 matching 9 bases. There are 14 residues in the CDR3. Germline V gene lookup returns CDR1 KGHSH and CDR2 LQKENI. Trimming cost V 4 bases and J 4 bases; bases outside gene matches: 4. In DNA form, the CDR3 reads TGTGCCAGCTCACTGGGACAGGGCAGCTATGGCTACACCTTC. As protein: CASSLGQGSYGYTF.

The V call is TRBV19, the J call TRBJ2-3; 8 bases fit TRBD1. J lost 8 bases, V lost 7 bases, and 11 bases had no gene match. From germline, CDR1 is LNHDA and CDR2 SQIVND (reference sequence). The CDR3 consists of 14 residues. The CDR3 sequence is CASTEQGGLVTQYF. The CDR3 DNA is TGTGCCAGTACCGAACAGGGGGGACTGGTTACGCAGTATTTT. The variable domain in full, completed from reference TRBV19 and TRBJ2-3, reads DGGITQSPKYLFRKEGQNVTLSCEQNLNHDAMYWYRQDPGQGLRLIYYSQIVNDFQKGDIAEGYSVSREKKESFPLTVTSAQKNPTAFYLCASTEQGGLVTQYFGPGTRLTVL.

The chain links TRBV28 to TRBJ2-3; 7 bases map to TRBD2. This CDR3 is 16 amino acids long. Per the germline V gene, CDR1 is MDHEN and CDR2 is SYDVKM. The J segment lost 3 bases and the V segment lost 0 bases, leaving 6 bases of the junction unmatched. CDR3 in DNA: TGTGCCAGCAGTTTATGGGTGGCGGGGGTGACAGATACGCAGTATTTT. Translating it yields CASSLWVAGVTDTQYF. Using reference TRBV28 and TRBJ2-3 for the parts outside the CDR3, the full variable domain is DVKVTQSSRYLVKRTGEKVFLECVQDMDHENMFWYRQDPGLGLRLIYFSYDVKMKEKGDIPEGYSVSREKKERFSLILESASTNQTSMYLCASSLWVAGVTDTQYFGPGTRLTVL.

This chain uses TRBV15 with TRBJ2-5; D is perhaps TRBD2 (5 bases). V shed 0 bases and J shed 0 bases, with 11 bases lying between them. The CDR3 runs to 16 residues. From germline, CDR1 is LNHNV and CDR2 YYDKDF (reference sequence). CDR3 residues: CATSRDPTGYQETQYF. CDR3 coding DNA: TGTGCCACCAGCAGAGACCCAACGGGGTACCAAGAGACCCAGTACTTC.